The subject of this entry is one T cell receptor (beta chain). Its specificity is unknown. This sample is drawn from a study of Tregs in tolerant kidney transplant recipients. Study-wide findings and caveats: Antigen-driven expansion was suggested because donor-specific Tregs expanded more than all Tregs in tolerant patients.

Recipients received nonmyeloablative bone marrow transplants from related graft donors, with transient mixed chimerism. The V gene's germline CDR1 is LGHNA and CDR2 YSLEER. Trimming took 4 bases from V and 6 from J; bases not matched to a gene: 5. The CDR3 spans 15 residues. Clones were read by immunoSEQ multiplex PCR, and TCRdb kept only the in-frame ones, dropping some. The sample contains 75,000 to 100,000 clones, roughly 93% of which appear only once. The sample was CD4+ T cells from blood (PBMCs), taken 12 months after the transplant. This chain uses TRBV4-3 with TRBJ2-1; 11 bases are a match to TRBD2. The TCR was taken from a human patient who received a combined kidney and bone marrow transplant. Some T cells may be graft donor cells. DNA for the CDR3: TGCGCCAGCAGCCCGACTAGCGGGGTCCCCAATGAGCAGTTCTTC. Its translation: CASSPTSGVPNEQFF.